This TCR beta chain was documented in a study of shared clonotypes between healthy human individuals. In the study overall: Per donor, CD8 memory used one plate, CD8 naive used two, CD4 memory used three and CD4 naive used three.

Replicate PCRs for sorted subsets used 200 ng DNA; this equaled 30,000 to 35,000 T cell genomes. Generated by immunoSEQ multiplex PCR, the TCRdb table keeps only in-frame clones and is missing some. The sample holds just over 2,000,000 clones, 95% seen once. Overall study findings and caveats: Naive CD4 clonotype sharing across a few donors was approximately 5%.

As concerns this clone: The antigen is not known.

CDR3 length: 14 amino acids. The V and J ends lost 10 bases and 10 bases respectively, with 20 bases between them. Per the germline V gene, CDR1 is SNHLY and CDR2 is FYNNEI. Sequencing used naive CD4+ T cells sorted from blood. The subset here: CD45RA+ positively selected. The receptor comes from a man in his late teens or twenties in good health. The V call is TRBV2, the J call TRBJ1-6, with TRBD1 as a possible D gene (6 bases). Written as DNA, the CDR3 is TGTGCCAACAGCGGGGGGCAGGGTTCATCACCCCTCCACTTT. As protein: CANSGGQGSSPLHF.